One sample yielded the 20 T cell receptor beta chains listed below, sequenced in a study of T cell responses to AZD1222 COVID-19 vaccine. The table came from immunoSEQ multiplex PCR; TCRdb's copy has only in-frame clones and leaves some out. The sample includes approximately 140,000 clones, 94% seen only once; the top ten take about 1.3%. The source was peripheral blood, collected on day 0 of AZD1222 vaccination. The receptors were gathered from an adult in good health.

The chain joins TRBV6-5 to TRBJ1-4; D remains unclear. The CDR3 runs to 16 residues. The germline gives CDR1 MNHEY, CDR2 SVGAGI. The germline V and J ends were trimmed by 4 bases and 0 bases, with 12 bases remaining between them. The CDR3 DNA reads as TGTGCCAGCAGTTCGAAATCCTTTGCAACTAATGAAAAACTGTTTTTT. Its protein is CASSSKSFATNEKLFF.

CDR3 region: CAWSVARDQPQHF. CDR3 bases: TGTGCCTGGAGTGTGGCCCGGGATCAGCCCCAGCATTTT. The rearrangement uses TRBV30 and TRBJ1-5; no clear D gene. V was clipped by 0 bases and J by 5 bases, with 8 bases between them. The CDR3 loop spans 13 amino acids. Germline loops: CDR1 GTSNPN, CDR2 SVGIG (reference sequence).

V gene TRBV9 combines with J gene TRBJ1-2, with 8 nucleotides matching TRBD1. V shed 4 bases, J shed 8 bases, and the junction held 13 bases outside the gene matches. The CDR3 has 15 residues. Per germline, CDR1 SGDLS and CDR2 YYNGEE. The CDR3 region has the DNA TGTGCCAGCAGCCCCTGGACAGGGAGATTGGAAGGCTACACCTTC. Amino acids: CASSPWTGRLEGYTF.

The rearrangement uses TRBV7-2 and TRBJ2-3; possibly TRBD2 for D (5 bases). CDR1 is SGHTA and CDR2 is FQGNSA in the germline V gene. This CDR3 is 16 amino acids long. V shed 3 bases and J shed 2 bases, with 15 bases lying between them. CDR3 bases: TGTGCCAGCAGCTTTGGTAGCGCTACAATCACAGATACGCAGTATTTT. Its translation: CASSFGSATITDTQYF.

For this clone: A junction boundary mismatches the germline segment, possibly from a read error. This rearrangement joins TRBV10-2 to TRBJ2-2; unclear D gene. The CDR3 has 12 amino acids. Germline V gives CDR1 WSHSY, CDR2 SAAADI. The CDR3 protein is CASRESPGELFF. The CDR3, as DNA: TGCGCCAGCAGGGAGTCTCCCGGGGAGCTGTTTTTT.

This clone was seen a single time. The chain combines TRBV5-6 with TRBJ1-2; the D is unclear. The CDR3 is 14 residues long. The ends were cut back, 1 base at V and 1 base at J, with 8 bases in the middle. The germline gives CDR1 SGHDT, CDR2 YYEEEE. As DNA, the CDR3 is TGTGCCAGCAGCTTGTACAGCTATAACTATGGCTACACCTTC. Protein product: CASSLYSYNYGYTF.

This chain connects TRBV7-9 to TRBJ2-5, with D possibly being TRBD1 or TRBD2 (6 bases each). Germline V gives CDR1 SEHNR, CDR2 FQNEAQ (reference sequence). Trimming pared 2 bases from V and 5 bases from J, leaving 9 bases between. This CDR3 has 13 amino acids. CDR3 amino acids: CASSLRGEETQYF. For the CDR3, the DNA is TGTGCCAGCAGCTTAAGGGGGGAGGAGACCCAGTACTTC.

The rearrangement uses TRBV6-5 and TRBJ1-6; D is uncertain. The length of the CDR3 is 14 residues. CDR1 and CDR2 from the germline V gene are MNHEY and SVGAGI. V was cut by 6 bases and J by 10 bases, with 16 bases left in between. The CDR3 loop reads CASSTGIRESPLHF. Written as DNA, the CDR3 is TGTGCCAGCAGCACGGGTATAAGGGAATCACCCCTCCACTTT.

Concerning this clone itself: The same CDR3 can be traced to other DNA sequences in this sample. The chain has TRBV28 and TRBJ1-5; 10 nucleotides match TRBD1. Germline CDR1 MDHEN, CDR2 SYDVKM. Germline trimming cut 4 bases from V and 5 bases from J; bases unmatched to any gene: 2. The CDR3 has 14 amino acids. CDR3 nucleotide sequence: TGTGCCAGCAGTTCCGGACAGGGGGATCAGCCCCAGCATTTT. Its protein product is CASSSGQGDQPQHF.

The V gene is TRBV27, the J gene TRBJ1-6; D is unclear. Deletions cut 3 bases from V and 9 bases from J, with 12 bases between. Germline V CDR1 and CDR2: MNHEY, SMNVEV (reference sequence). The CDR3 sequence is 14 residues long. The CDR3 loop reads CASSFGVYSSPLHF. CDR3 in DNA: TGTGCCAGCAGTTTCGGGGTATACAGTTCACCCCTCCACTTT.

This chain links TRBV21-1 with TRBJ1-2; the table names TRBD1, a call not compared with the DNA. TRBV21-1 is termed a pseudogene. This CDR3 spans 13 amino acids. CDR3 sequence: CASSKRAGYGYTF. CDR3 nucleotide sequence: TGTGCCAGCAGCAAAAGGGCAGGGTATGGCTACACCTTC.

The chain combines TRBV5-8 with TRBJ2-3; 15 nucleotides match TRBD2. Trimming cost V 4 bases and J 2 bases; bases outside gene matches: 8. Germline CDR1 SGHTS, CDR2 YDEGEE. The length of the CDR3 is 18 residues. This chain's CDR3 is CASSPPGTSGGPTDTQYF. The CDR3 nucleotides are TGTGCCAGCAGCCCACCAGGGACTAGCGGGGGGCCCACAGATACGCAGTATTTT.

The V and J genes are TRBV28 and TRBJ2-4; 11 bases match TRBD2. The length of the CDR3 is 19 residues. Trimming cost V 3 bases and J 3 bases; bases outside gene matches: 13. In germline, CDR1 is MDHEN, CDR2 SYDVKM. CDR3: CASSFYGSGGARVKNIQYF. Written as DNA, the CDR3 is TGTGCCAGCAGTTTTTATGGTAGCGGGGGGGCCCGGGTCAAAAACATTCAGTACTTC.

CDR3 in amino acids: CASSFRSPGGNTEAFF. As DNA, the CDR3 is TGTGCCAGCAGCTTCCGAAGCCCCGGGGGGAACACTGAAGCTTTCTTT. This chain links TRBV11-2 with TRBJ1-1; a possible D gene is TRBD1 (5 bases). Trimming cost V 3 bases and J 1 base, with 15 bases left between them. Germline V CDR1 and CDR2: SGHAT, FQNNGV. This CDR3 contains 16 residues.

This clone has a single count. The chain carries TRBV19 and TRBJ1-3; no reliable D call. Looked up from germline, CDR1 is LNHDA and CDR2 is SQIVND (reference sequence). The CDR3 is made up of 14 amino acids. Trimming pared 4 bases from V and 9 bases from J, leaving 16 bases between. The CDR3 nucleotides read TGTGCCAGTAGTACCCCCCTCGATCCCAGCACCATATATTTT. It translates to CASSTPLDPSTIYF. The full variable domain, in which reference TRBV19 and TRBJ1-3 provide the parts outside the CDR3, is DGGITQSPKYLFRKEGQNVTLSCEQNLNHDAMYWYRQDPGQGLRLIYYSQIVNDFQKGDIAEGYSVSREKKESFPLTVTSAQKNPTAFYLCASSTPLDPSTIYFGEGSWLTVV.

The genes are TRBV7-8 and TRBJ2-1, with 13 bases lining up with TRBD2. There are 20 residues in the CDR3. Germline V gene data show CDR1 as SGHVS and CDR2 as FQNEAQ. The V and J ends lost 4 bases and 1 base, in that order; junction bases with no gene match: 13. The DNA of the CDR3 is TGTGCCAGCAGCTCCACTCCCACTAGCGGGAGGGCCCGGTCCTACAATGAGCAGTTCTTC. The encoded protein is CASSSTPTSGRARSYNEQFF.

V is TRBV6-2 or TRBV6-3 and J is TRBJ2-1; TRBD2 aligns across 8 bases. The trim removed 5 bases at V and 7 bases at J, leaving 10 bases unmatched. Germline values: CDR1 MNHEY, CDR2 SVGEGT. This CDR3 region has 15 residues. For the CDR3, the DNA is TGTGCCAGCAGTCAACTAGCGGCATGGGGGAATGAGCAGTTCTTC. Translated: CASSQLAAWGNEQFF.

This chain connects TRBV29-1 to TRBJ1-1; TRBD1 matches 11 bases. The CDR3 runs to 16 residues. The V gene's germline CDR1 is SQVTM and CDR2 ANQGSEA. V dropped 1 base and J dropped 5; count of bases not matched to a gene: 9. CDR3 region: CSVEGRPGTGGTEAFF. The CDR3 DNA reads TGCAGCGTTGAAGGCCGGCCTGGGACAGGGGGGACTGAAGCTTTCTTT.

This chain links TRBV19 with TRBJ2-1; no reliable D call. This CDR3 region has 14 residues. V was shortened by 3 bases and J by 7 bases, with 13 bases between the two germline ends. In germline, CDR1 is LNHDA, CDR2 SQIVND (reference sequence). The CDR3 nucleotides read TGTGCCAGTAGTATGTTCCCACGTGGGAATGAGCAGTTCTTC. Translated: CASSMFPRGNEQFF. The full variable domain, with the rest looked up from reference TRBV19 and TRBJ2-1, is DGGITQSPKYLFRKEGQNVTLSCEQNLNHDAMYWYRQDPGQGLRLIYYSQIVNDFQKGDIAEGYSVSREKKESFPLTVTSAQKNPTAFYLCASSMFPRGNEQFFGPGTRLTVL.

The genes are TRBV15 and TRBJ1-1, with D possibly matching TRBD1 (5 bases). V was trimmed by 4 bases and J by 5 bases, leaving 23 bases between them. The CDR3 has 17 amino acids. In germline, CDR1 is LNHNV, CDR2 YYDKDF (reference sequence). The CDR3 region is CATSNVLQTAAGTEAFF. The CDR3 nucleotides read TGTGCCACCAGCAACGTACTACAGACAGCGGCGGGGACTGAAGCTTTCTTT.